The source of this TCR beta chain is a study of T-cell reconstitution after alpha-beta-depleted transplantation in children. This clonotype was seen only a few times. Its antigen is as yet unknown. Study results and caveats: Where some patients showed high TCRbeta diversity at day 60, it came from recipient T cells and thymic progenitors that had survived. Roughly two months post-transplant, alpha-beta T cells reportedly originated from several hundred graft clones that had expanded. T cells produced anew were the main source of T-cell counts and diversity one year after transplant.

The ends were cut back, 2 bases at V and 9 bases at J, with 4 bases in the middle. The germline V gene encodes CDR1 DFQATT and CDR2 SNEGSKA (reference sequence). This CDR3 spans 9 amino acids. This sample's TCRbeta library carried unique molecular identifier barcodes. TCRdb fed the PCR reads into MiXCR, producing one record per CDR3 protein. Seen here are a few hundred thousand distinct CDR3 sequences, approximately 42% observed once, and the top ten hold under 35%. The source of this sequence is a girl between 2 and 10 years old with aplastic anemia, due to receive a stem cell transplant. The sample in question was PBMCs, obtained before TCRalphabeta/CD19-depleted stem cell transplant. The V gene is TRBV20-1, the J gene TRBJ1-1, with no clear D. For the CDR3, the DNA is TGCAGTGCTAGAAACAAAGCTTTCTTT. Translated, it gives CSARNKAFF.